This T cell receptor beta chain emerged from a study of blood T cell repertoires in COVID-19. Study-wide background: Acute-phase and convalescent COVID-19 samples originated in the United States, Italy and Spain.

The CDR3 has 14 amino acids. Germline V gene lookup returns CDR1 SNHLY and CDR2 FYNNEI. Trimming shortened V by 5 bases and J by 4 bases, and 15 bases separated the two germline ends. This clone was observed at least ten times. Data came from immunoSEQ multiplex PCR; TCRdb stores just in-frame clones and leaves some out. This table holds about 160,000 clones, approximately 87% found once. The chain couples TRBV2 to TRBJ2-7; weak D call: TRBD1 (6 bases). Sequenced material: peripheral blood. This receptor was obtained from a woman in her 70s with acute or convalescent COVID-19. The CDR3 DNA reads TGTGCCAGCAGTCCGGGACAAAGACAATACGAGCAGTACTTC. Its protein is CASSPGQRQYEQYF.